This T cell receptor beta chain was retrieved from a study of control samples from healthy donors and cancer patients. The CDR3 runs 14 residues. V lost 1 base to trimming and J lost 4 bases, with 8 bases between them. Germline values: CDR1 SGHVS, CDR2 FNYEAQ. Assay: immunoSEQ multiplex PCR; the TCRdb copy retains only in-frame clones and omits some. The sample includes approximately 70,000 clones, approximately 87% of them seen just once. The sequence was obtained from a man aged 50 to 59 in good health. The chain has TRBV7-6 and TRBJ1-3; no firm D call. The sample was blood. In DNA, the CDR3 is TGTGCCAGCAGCTTAGGGGGTAACGGAAACACCATATATTTT. This translates into CASSLGGNGNTIYF.